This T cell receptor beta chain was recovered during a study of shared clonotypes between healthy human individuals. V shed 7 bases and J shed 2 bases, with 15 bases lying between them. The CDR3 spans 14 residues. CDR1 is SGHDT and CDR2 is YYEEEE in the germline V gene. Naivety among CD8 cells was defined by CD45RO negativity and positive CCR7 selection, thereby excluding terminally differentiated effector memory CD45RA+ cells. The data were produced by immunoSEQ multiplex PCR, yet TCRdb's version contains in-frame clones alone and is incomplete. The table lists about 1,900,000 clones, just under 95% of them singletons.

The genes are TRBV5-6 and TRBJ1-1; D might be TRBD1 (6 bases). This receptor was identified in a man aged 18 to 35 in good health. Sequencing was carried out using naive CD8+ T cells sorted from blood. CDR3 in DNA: TGTGCCAGCGGGGACATTGGGGGAAACACTGAAGCTTTCTTT. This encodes CASGDIGGNTEAFF. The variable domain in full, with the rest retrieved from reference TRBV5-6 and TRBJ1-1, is DAGVTQSPTHLIKTRGQQVTLRCSPKSGHDTVSWYQQALGQGPQFIFQYYEEEERQRGNFPDRFSGHQFPNYSSELNVNALLLGDSALYLCASGDIGGNTEAFFGQGTRLTVV.